This TCR beta chain is from a study of low-dose radiotherapy and immunotherapy resistance in tumors. Study overall: Intravenous administration to patients comprised nivolumab at 240 mg every two weeks and ipilimumab at 1 mg/kg every six weeks.

This clonotype was counted many times. Time point in this sample: after trial treatment. Noted treatment: LDRT plus nivolumab, ipilimumab, low-dose cyclophosphamide and aspirin (RACIN trial). Nivolumab, ipilimumab, aspirin, low-dose cyclophosphamide and low-dose radiotherapy were given to donors. V dropped 4 bases and J dropped 12 bases, with 13 bases sitting between them. The CDR3 covers 12 residues. TRAV- and TRBV-specific primers primed first-strand cDNA, covering alpha and beta chains. TCRs were put through approximately 20 PCR cycles of amplification with Phusion. A constant-region primer and the V-primer adapter served as the primer pair. TCRdb re-analysed the reads in MiXCR, keeping a single row per CDR3 protein. This table has approximately 91,000 distinct CDR3 sequences, less than 25% appearing once.

Sequencing was performed on PBMCs, taken after low-dose radiotherapy plus immunotherapy. The sequence was obtained from a female donor with ovarian cancer. This chain links TRBV12-3 or TRBV12-4 with TRBJ2-1; possibly TRBD1 for D (6 bases). The CDR3 sequence: CASSSPLGGQFF. CDR3 coding DNA: TGTGCCAGCAGTTCCCCCCTAGGGGGGCAGTTCTTC.